Each of the 21 T cell receptor beta chains below was sequenced from the same sample in a study of neurological immune-mediated disorders. TCRdb passed the 5' RACE reads through MiXCR, listing each CDR3 protein once. The repertoire holds approximately 48,000 distinct CDR3 sequences, with around 3.3% as singletons. What was sequenced was PBMCs. The receptors originated from a woman in her fifties or sixties with multiple sclerosis.

This clonotype was found many times. The chain carries TRBV12-3 or TRBV12-4 and TRBJ2-1; 7 bases align to TRBD2. V was clipped by 4 bases and J by 4 bases; unmatched bases: 4. The CDR3 consists of 14 residues. The CDR3 bases are TGTGCCAGCAGTTCTGGACTAGTTTACAATGAGCAGTTCTTC. It is translated as CASSSGLVYNEQFF.

This clonotype was recorded a few times. One junction end does not reproduce the germline sequence, and a read error may be involved. The chain is built from TRBV6-6 and TRBJ1-5; D is uncertain. CDR1 and CDR2 from the germline V gene are MNHNY and SVGAGI (reference sequence). The CDR3 is made up of 14 amino acids. CDR3 in amino acids: CASSYREVGKTQNF. Here the CDR3 DNA reads TGTGCCAGCAGTTACAGGGAGGTGGGTAAGACCCAGAATTTT.

This clonotype was recorded many times. The chain links TRBV28 to TRBJ1-6; 7 bases match TRBD1. Germline V gives CDR1 MDHEN, CDR2 SYDVKM. The CDR3 is made up of 17 amino acids. The CDR3, as DNA: TGTGCAGTAGGGGTTGGGAGCGGGACAGCCTATAATTCACCCCTCCACTTT. It translates to CAVGVGSGTAYNSPLHF.

The sample holds many counts of this clonotype. The genes are TRBV20-1 and TRBJ1-5; D remains unclear. The CDR3 runs 14 residues. V was trimmed by 3 bases and J by 0 bases, leaving 9 bases between them. Germline values: CDR1 DFQATT, CDR2 SNEGSKA (reference sequence). The CDR3 protein is CSASGGYSNQPQHF. As DNA, the CDR3 is TGCAGTGCTAGTGGTGGATATAGCAATCAGCCCCAGCATTTT.

This clonotype has ten or more counts. This chain uses TRBV4-2 with TRBJ2-3, with 11 bases that match TRBD2. The CDR3 has 18 residues. Germline V gene data show CDR1 as LGHNA and CDR2 as YNFKEQ. Trimming cost V 1 base and J 8 bases; bases outside gene matches: 14. CDR3 residues: CASSQGALAGGVLGTQYF. The CDR3 bases are TGTGCCAGCAGCCAAGGGGCCCTAGCGGGAGGCGTTCTGGGTACGCAGTATTTT.

The table lists this clonotype with many counts. This chain uses TRBV5-6 with TRBJ1-4; TRBD1 matches 9 bases. After removal of 3 bases from V and 6 bases from J, the junction contained 3 bases not matched to a gene. This CDR3 comprises 14 residues. The germline V gene has CDR1 SGHDT and CDR2 YYEEEE. CDR3 DNA sequence: TGTGCCAGCAGCTCGGGACAGGGTTATGAAAAACTGTTTTTT. Translation gives CASSSGQGYEKLFF. Full variable domain (rest looked up from reference TRBV5-6 and TRBJ1-4): DAGVTQSPTHLIKTRGQQVTLRCSPKSGHDTVSWYQQALGQGPQFIFQYYEEEERQRGNFPDRFSGHQFPNYSSELNVNALLLGDSALYLCASSSGQGYEKLFFGSGTQLSVL.

The V and J genes are TRBV7-9 and TRBJ2-7; weak D call: TRBD2 (6 bases). There are 14 residues in the CDR3. V gave up 2 bases and J gave up 6 bases, with 14 bases separating them. CDR1 and CDR2 from the germline V gene are SEHNR and FQNEAQ (reference sequence). The CDR3 DNA is TGTGCCAGCAGCTTACTGGGACTCAACGGCGAGCAGTACGTC. This translates into CASSLLGLNGEQYV.

This clonotype was observed at least ten times. The DNA for the CDR3 is TGCAGTGCTAGACAACCTAGCGGGGGGCCGAGGAACACCGGGGAGCTGTTTTTT. This sequence encodes CSARQPSGGPRNTGELFF. The V and J genes are TRBV20-1 and TRBJ2-2; TRBD2 agrees at 11 bases. V lost 2 bases and J lost 1; bases outside the gene matches: 9. Germline V gene sequence: CDR1 DFQATT, CDR2 SNEGSKA (reference sequence). CDR3 length: 18 amino acids.

This clonotype has a count of ten or more. The J gene is TRBJ2-5, the V gene TRBV18; D is unresolved. This CDR3 spans 15 amino acids. CDR1 and CDR2 from the germline V gene are KGHSH and LQKENI. Trimming removed 3 bases from V and 0 bases from J, with 11 bases in between. The CDR3 sequence: CASSPTASYQETQYF. The DNA of the CDR3 is TGTGCCAGCTCACCCACTGCCAGTTACCAAGAGACCCAGTACTTC.

This clonotype was seen ten or more times. The chain combines TRBV29-1 with TRBJ2-1, with D uncertain. The V end lost 6 bases, the J end lost 1 base, and 13 bases lay between the germline ends. Germline V gene sequence: CDR1 SQVTM, CDR2 ANQGSEA. The CDR3 totals 14 residues. CDR3 bases: TGCAGCGTAGGCCAGTTTGGTTCCTACAATGAGCAGTTCTTC. Translation: CSVGQFGSYNEQFF.

This clonotype was recorded at least ten times. The chain joins TRBV5-1 to TRBJ1-3, with TRBD1 matching 7 bases. The germline gives CDR1 SGHRS, CDR2 YFSETQ. The CDR3 runs to 19 residues. Germline trimming cut 4 bases from V and 2 bases from J; bases unmatched to any gene: 18. CDR3 nucleotide sequence: TGCGCCAGCAGCCTTCGCTTGACAGGGAGTACCAATCCTGGAAACACCATATATTTT. It yields the protein CASSLRLTGSTNPGNTIYF. The complete variable domain, with remaining parts taken from reference TRBV5-1 and TRBJ1-3, reads KAGVTQTPRYLIKTRGQQVTLSCSPISGHRSVSWYQQTPGQGLQFLFEYFSETQRNKGNFPGRFSGRQFSNSRSEMNVSTLELGDSALYLCASSLRLTGSTNPGNTIYFGEGSWLTVV.

This clonotype was seen repeatedly, ten times or more. The chain recombines TRBV20-1 with TRBJ1-4, with D maybe TRBD1 (5 bases). V was shortened by 6 bases and J by 2 bases, with 16 bases between the two germline ends. CDR3 size: 15 residues. Per germline, CDR1 DFQATT and CDR2 SNEGSKA (reference sequence). DNA for the CDR3: TGCAGTGCCAGGTTGGGGCGGAGGACTAATGAAAAACTGTTTTTT. It translates to CSARLGRRTNEKLFF.

This clonotype appeared many times. The V gene is TRBV20-1, the J gene TRBJ2-5, with TRBD1 identical over 7 bases. The CDR3 covers 15 residues. Unmatched junction bases numbered 7, after V lost 3 bases and J lost 0 bases. CDR1 and CDR2 from the germline V gene are DFQATT and SNEGSKA (reference sequence). CDR3 loop: CSARELGGDQETQYF. For the CDR3, the DNA is TGCAGTGCTAGGGAATTAGGGGGCGACCAAGAGACCCAGTACTTC.

This clonotype has ten or more counts. The gene calls are TRBV5-6 and TRBJ2-7; 8 bases align to TRBD1. The length of the CDR3 is 15 residues. CDR1 is SGHDT and CDR2 is YYEEEE in the germline V gene. The V gene end was trimmed by 5 bases and the J gene end by 4 bases; junction bases not matched to a gene: 11. The CDR3 reads CASSFGYRGIYEQYF. The CDR3, as DNA: TGTGCCAGCAGTTTTGGGTACAGGGGGATTTACGAGCAGTACTTC.

This clonotype was found many times. The J gene is TRBJ2-5, the V gene TRBV10-3, with 11 bases fitting TRBD2. CDR3 length: 15 residues. The ends lost 4 bases at V and 3 bases at J; junction bases unmatched: 4. Germline loops: CDR1 ENHRY, CDR2 SYGVKD. In nucleotides, the CDR3 is TGTGCCATCAGTGCCGTGACTAGCGGGGAAGAGACCCAGTACTTC. It specifies CAISAVTSGEETQYF.

Many counts were recorded for this clonotype. The chain couples TRBV6-5 to TRBJ2-1; 7 nucleotides align to TRBD1. The CDR3 is 20 amino acids. Germline V CDR1 and CDR2: MNHEY, SVGAGI. V was clipped by 0 bases and J by 10 bases; unmatched bases: 24. The DNA for the CDR3 is TGTGCCAGCAGTTACTCTGAGACAGGGAACCCCGGTATATCGGGATACGAGCAGTTCTTC. This gives the protein CASSYSETGNPGISGYEQFF.

In its sample, this clonotype was seen many times. This rearrangement joins TRBV5-1 to TRBJ2-3; TRBD2 aligns across 11 bases. Losses at the gene ends were 0 bases for V and 2 bases for J; bases not matched to a gene: 14. Germline V gene data show CDR1 as SGHRS and CDR2 as YFSETQ. The length of the CDR3 is 20 residues. The CDR3 region has the DNA TGCGCCAGCAGCTTGGCCCCGGTAGCGGGGGGGCCTTATTACACAGATACGCAGTATTTT. Translation: CASSLAPVAGGPYYTDTQYF.

This clonotype was detected only a few times. This may be a read error: a much more frequent sequence differs by one nucleotide. The gene calls are TRBV20-1 and TRBJ2-1; 11 nucleotides match TRBD2. CDR1 and CDR2 (germline): DFQATT, SNEGSKA (reference sequence). This CDR3 is built from 15 residues. Trimming removed 1 base from V and 8 bases from J; junction bases left unmatched: 7. CDR3 amino acids: CSARAASGRLDEQFF. CDR3 coding DNA: TGCAGTGCTAGAGCGGCTAGCGGGAGGCTCGATGAGCAGTTCTTC.

This clonotype was seen at least ten times. This CDR3 is CASSASGSYRVTDTQYF. The CDR3 DNA reads TGTGCCAGCAGTGCTAGCGGGAGTTACCGTGTCACAGATACGCAGTATTTT. The rearrangement links TRBV12-3 or TRBV12-4 to TRBJ2-3, with 10 positions matching TRBD2. The CDR3 loop spans 17 amino acids. The V gene end was trimmed by 5 bases and the J gene end by 2 bases; junction bases not matched to a gene: 10.

This clonotype was picked up many times. V gene TRBV15 combines with J gene TRBJ1-1, with unresolved D. V dropped 11 bases and J dropped 0 bases, with 13 bases sitting between them. The CDR3 runs 13 residues. CDR1 is LNHNV and CDR2 is YYDKDF in the germline V gene (reference sequence). This CDR3 reads CASRTAMNTEAFF. DNA for the CDR3: TGTGCCTCTCGGACGGCGATGAACACTGAAGCTTTCTTT.

At least ten counts were recorded for this clonotype. The V call is TRBV5-1, the J call TRBJ1-2, with 7 bases identical to TRBD1. There are 14 residues in the CDR3. V shed 0 bases and J 2 bases; nucleotides not matched to a gene: 1. From germline, CDR1 is SGHRS and CDR2 YFSETQ. Here the CDR3 DNA reads TGCGCCAGCAGCTTGGAGGGACAGAACTATGGCTACACCTTC. This gives the protein CASSLEGQNYGYTF.